Sequencing of this TCR beta chain was carried out in a study of blood T cell repertoires in COVID-19. Study details: Specimens from acute and convalescent COVID-19 originated in the United States, Italy and Spain.

Method: immunoSEQ multiplex PCR; TCRdb's copy keeps in-frame clones and lacks some. Among approximately 280,000 clones, approximately 85% were seen once, and the ten largest hold more than 9.5%. V gave up 3 bases and J gave up 5 bases; unmatched junction bases: 6. Germline V gene lookup returns CDR1 SGHDT and CDR2 YYEEEE. The CDR3 has 15 residues. The gene calls are TRBV5-6 and TRBJ2-3, with TRBD2 matching over 10 bases. Sequenced input: peripheral blood. This sequence originates from a woman aged 70-85 years with acute or convalescent COVID-19. The CDR3 nucleotides read TGTGCCAGCAGCTCTAGCGGGGGACCGAGAGATACGCAGTATTTT. It specifies CASSSSGGPRDTQYF. The variable domain in full, completed from reference TRBV5-6 and TRBJ2-3, reads DAGVTQSPTHLIKTRGQQVTLRCSPKSGHDTVSWYQQALGQGPQFIFQYYEEEERQRGNFPDRFSGHQFPNYSSELNVNALLLGDSALYLCASSSSGGPRDTQYFGPGTRLTVL.